The source of this TCR beta chain is a study of cytomegalovirus exposure and HLA in healthy donors. A multiplex PCR was run with 60 Vbeta primers and 13 Jbeta primers. Assay used: immunoSEQ multiplex PCR; TCRdb lists only in-frame clones, some missing. Of about 69,000 clones listed, 74% are singletons. J gave up 0 bases and V 5 bases, and 6 bases lay outside the gene matches. This CDR3 spans 16 amino acids. Germline V gene lookup returns CDR1 MNHEY and CDR2 SMNVEV (reference sequence). Source material: PBMCs. The chain joins TRBV27 to TRBJ2-4, with 8 bases matching TRBD1. The receptor's source is a woman aged 55 to 70 in good health and CMV-seropositive. CDR3 sequence (DNA): TGTGCCAGCAGTCCTCTCACAGGGGGAGCCAAAAACATTCAGTACTTC. Translated, it gives CASSPLTGGAKNIQYF.